This TCR beta chain was obtained from a study of CD8 T cells in ankylosing spondylitis. TCRdb redid the calling of the 5' RACE reads with MiXCR, one entry per CDR3 protein. The table includes around 430,000 distinct CDR3 sequences, roughly a sixth detected once. The trim removed 4 bases at V and 6 bases at J, leaving 15 bases unmatched. The CDR3 runs 16 residues. Germline values: CDR1 SGHAT, CDR2 FQNNGV. Study-level findings and limits: Enrichment of disease-linked clones was reportedly significant in matched ankylosing spondylitis synovial fluid. For ankylosing spondylitis blood, a TCR beta motif of under ten highly homologous variants appeared characteristic.

Comments on this clonotype: Its antigen is still unknown.

The chain is built from TRBV11-2 and TRBJ2-7, with 7 positions matching TRBD2. The TCR comes from a male donor with ankylosing spondylitis. The sequenced sample was blood, either unsorted or a sorted T cell fraction (not recorded which). CDR3 region: CASSSDGGTRSGEQYF. The CDR3 region has the DNA TGTGCCAGCAGCTCCGACGGGGGGACCCGAAGTGGCGAGCAGTACTTC.